These 23 T cell receptor beta chains came from one sample sequenced in a study of blood T cell repertoires in COVID-19. Using immunoSEQ multiplex PCR, the repertoire was profiled, and TCRdb retains in-frame clones only, with some absent. The table includes fewer than 250,000 clones, around 89% detected once. Material for sequencing was peripheral blood. These receptors came from a woman aged 40 to 50 with acute or convalescent COVID-19.

V gene TRBV20-1 combines with J gene TRBJ1-1; 8 nucleotides align to TRBD1. Germline CDR1 is DFQATT and CDR2 is SNEGSKA (reference sequence). CDR3 length equals 11 residues. The V segment lost 6 bases and the J segment 10 bases; nucleotides outside the gene matches: 7. The CDR3 sequence is CSAPRTGGAFF. In DNA, the CDR3 is TGCAGTGCGCCCCGTACAGGGGGAGCTTTCTTT.

V gene TRBV6-5 combines with J gene TRBJ2-7, with D possibly TRBD1 on 6 matching bases. Germline-derived CDR1 and CDR2 are MNHEY and SVGAGI. This CDR3 region has 13 residues. The V gene lost 7 bases and the J gene lost 6 bases, with 16 bases spanning the gap. CDR3 loop: CASTVGTFGEQYV. In DNA, the CDR3 is TGTGCCAGCACCGTGGGGACATTTGGCGAGCAGTACGTC.

This clone showed up just once. The CDR3 coding sequence is TGTGCCAGCAGTTTAAAGGGGGTTACCAATCAGCCCCAGCATTTT. It yields the protein CASSLKGVTNQPQHF. This sequence joins TRBV28 and TRBJ1-5, with a tentative D call TRBD1 (6 bases). The CDR3 covers 15 residues. Germline lookup yields CDR1 MDHEN and CDR2 SYDVKM. V lost 2 bases and J lost 3, with 11 bases in between. The full variable domain, with the rest looked up from reference TRBV28 and TRBJ1-5, is DVKVTQSSRYLVKRTGEKVFLECVQDMDHENMFWYRQDPGLGLRLIYFSYDVKMKEKGDIPEGYSVSREKKERFSLILESASTNQTSMYLCASSLKGVTNQPQHFGDGTRLSIL.

The gene calls are TRBV9 and TRBJ2-3; TRBD2 agrees at 9 bases. In germline, CDR1 is SGDLS, CDR2 YYNGEE. J gave up 4 bases and V 3 bases, and 9 bases lay outside the gene matches. CDR3 length: 16 residues. In DNA, the CDR3 is TGTGCCAGCAGCGGAAGGCAGCGGGGGGCCCCAGATACGCAGTATTTT. Translated: CASSGRQRGAPDTQYF. Combining the CDR3 with reference TRBV9 and TRBJ2-3 gives the whole variable domain DSGVTQTPKHLITATGQRVTLRCSPRSGDLSVYWYQQSLDQGLQFLIQYYNGEERAKGNILERFSAQQFPDLHSELNLSSLELGDSALYFCASSGRQRGAPDTQYFGPGTRLTVL.

The J gene is TRBJ1-5, the V gene TRBV19; no reliable D call. Germline lookup yields CDR1 LNHDA and CDR2 SQIVND (reference sequence). There are 13 residues in the CDR3. The ends were cut back, 2 bases at V and 5 bases at J, with 7 bases in the middle. The CDR3 coding sequence is TGTGCCAGTAGTATATCGGGGTATCAGCCCCAGCATTTT. Its protein product is CASSISGYQPQHF.

The CDR3 sequence is CASSTGGGGIETQYF. The CDR3 coding sequence is TGTGCCAGTTCTACTGGCGGCGGGGGAATAGAGACCCAGTACTTC. This chain links TRBV19 with TRBJ2-5; 7 bases are a match to TRBD2. J was trimmed by 4 bases and V by 8 bases; bases with no gene match: 13. From germline, CDR1 is LNHDA and CDR2 SQIVND (reference sequence). The CDR3 has 15 amino acids. Full variable domain (rest looked up from reference TRBV19 and TRBJ2-5): DGGITQSPKYLFRKEGQNVTLSCEQNLNHDAMYWYRQDPGQGLRLIYYSQIVNDFQKGDIAEGYSVSREKKESFPLTVTSAQKNPTAFYLCASSTGGGGIETQYFGPGTRLLVL.

CDR3 amino acids: CASSVLRGGTDTQYF. Written as DNA, the CDR3 is TGTGCCAGCAGTGTTCTCCGGGGGGGCACAGATACGCAGTATTTT. The rearrangement links TRBV2 to TRBJ2-3; 7 bases are shared with TRBD2. With 4 bases clipped from V and 1 base from J, the junction kept 5 bases outside the gene matches. The germline V gene encodes CDR1 SNHLY and CDR2 FYNNEI. CDR3 size: 15 residues.

The chain combines TRBV3-1 (or the pseudogene TRBV3-2) with TRBJ2-4, with 10 bases lining up with TRBD1. Germline V gene lookup returns CDR1 LGHDT and CDR2 YNNKEL (reference sequence). The CDR3 sequence is 18 residues long. With 5 bases clipped from V and 5 bases from J, the junction kept 15 bases outside the gene matches. The CDR3, as DNA: TGTGCCAGCAGCAAGACCCAGTGGGCGGGGACAGGGGAAAACATTCAGTACTTC. Its translation: CASSKTQWAGTGENIQYF.

The genes are TRBV24-1 and TRBJ2-1; 9 nucleotides match TRBD2. The length of the CDR3 is 16 residues. Germline V lookup: CDR1 KGHDR, CDR2 SFDVKD. Trimming cost V 3 bases and J 1 base; bases outside gene matches: 3. The DNA of the CDR3 is TGTGCCACCAGTGATGAAGCGGGGGGATCCTACAATGAGCAGTTCTTC. It yields the protein CATSDEAGGSYNEQFF.

The chain joins TRBV6-2 or TRBV6-3 to TRBJ1-1; 11 nucleotides line up with TRBD1. CDR1 and CDR2 (germline): MNHEY, SVGEGT. Germline trimming cut 5 bases from V and 1 base from J; bases unmatched to any gene: 9. The length of the CDR3 is 17 residues. The CDR3 sequence is CASSPRTGGLENTEAFF. CDR3 DNA sequence: TGTGCCAGCAGTCCCCGGACAGGGGGCCTCGAGAACACTGAAGCTTTCTTT.

The chain employs TRBV4-1 and TRBJ1-1; 9 bases match TRBD1. Germline assignment: CDR1 MGHRA and CDR2 YSYEKL. The CDR3 length is 15 residues. J gave up 7 bases and V 2 bases, and 8 bases lay outside the gene matches. The CDR3 reads CASSQRDRVIIEAFF. CDR3 nucleotides: TGCGCCAGCAGCCAAAGGGACAGGGTAATAATTGAAGCTTTCTTT.

The chain has TRBV30 and TRBJ1-6, with D unresolved. CDR1 is GTSNPN and CDR2 is SVGIG in the germline V gene (reference sequence). The CDR3 is 18 residues long. Trimming stripped 0 bases from V and 0 bases from J, with 15 bases between. CDR3 sequence reads: CAWSVARSGLSYNSPLHF. Here the CDR3 DNA reads TGTGCCTGGAGTGTTGCTAGGTCCGGACTCTCCTATAATTCACCCCTCCACTTT.

The genes are TRBV7-2 and TRBJ2-5, with 14 bases aligning to TRBD2. The germline V gene encodes CDR1 SGHTA and CDR2 FQGNSA. The V and J ends lost 4 bases and 3 bases, in that order; junction bases with no gene match: 1. The CDR3 spans 15 residues. DNA for the CDR3: TGTGCCAGCAGCTCGGGACTAGCGGGGGAAGAGACCCAGTACTTC. It yields the protein CASSSGLAGEETQYF. Full variable domain (remainder filled in from reference TRBV7-2 and TRBJ2-5): GAGVSQSPSNKVTEKGKDVELRCDPISGHTALYWYRQSLGQGLEFLIYFQGNSAPDKSGLPSDRFSAERTGGSVSTLTIQRTQQEDSAVYLCASSSGLAGEETQYFGPGTRLLVL.

The chain links TRBV5-6 to TRBJ1-4; 9 nucleotides line up with TRBD1. Germline V gene lookup returns CDR1 SGHDT and CDR2 YYEEEE. V shed 3 bases and J 8 bases; nucleotides not matched to a gene: 11. CDR3 length: 16 residues. The CDR3 reads CASSSLPGTGSEKLFF. The CDR3, as DNA: TGTGCCAGCAGCTCCCTCCCCGGGACAGGGTCGGAAAAACTGTTTTTT.

This clone appeared a few times. V is TRBV11-2 and J is TRBJ1-3; D perhaps matches TRBD1 (6 bases). V dropped 2 bases and J dropped 2 bases, with 7 bases sitting between them. Per the germline V gene, CDR1 is SGHAT and CDR2 is FQNNGV. The CDR3 covers 14 residues. Here the CDR3 DNA reads TGTGCCAGCAGCTTACAGGGGCCTGGAAACACCATATATTTT. It translates to CASSLQGPGNTIYF. The complete variable domain, with remaining parts taken from reference TRBV11-2 and TRBJ1-3, reads EAGVAQSPRYKIIEKRQSVAFWCNPISGHATLYWYQQILGQGPKLLIQFQNNGVVDDSQLPKDRFSAERLKGVDSTLKIQPAKLEDSAVYLCASSLQGPGNTIYFGEGSWLTVV.

V usage is TRBV4-2 and J usage is TRBJ1-2, with TRBD1 matching over 9 bases. Germline assignment: CDR1 LGHNA and CDR2 YNFKEQ. After removal of 7 bases from V and 4 bases from J, the junction contained 13 bases not matched to a gene. The CDR3 is made up of 16 amino acids. The chain's CDR3 is CASTSMGTGLIYGYTF. CDR3 coding DNA: TGTGCCAGCACCTCTATGGGGACAGGGTTGATCTATGGCTACACCTTC.

In DNA, the CDR3 is TGTGCCAGCAGCTTGGAATCGGGAAGCTATGGCTACACCTTC. Amino acids: CASSLESGSYGYTF. The chain carries TRBV5-6 and TRBJ1-2, with unresolved D. V lost 0 bases and J 4 bases, leaving 10 bases between the germline ends. This CDR3 is 14 amino acids long. The V gene's germline CDR1 is SGHDT and CDR2 YYEEEE.

The J gene is TRBJ1-5, the V gene TRBV19; no clear D gene. Per germline, CDR1 LNHDA and CDR2 SQIVND (reference sequence). The CDR3 extends over 15 amino acids. The V end lost 5 bases, the J end lost 0 bases, and 11 bases lay between the germline ends. The CDR3 protein is CASSPAGLSNQPQHF. CDR3 DNA sequence: TGTGCCAGTAGTCCCGCAGGCCTTAGCAATCAGCCCCAGCATTTT. Using reference TRBV19 and TRBJ1-5 for the parts outside the CDR3, the full variable domain is DGGITQSPKYLFRKEGQNVTLSCEQNLNHDAMYWYRQDPGQGLRLIYYSQIVNDFQKGDIAEGYSVSREKKESFPLTVTSAQKNPTAFYLCASSPAGLSNQPQHFGDGTRLSIL.

The genes are TRBV24-1 and TRBJ2-3; TRBD1 matches at 10 bases. This CDR3 contains 15 residues. In germline, CDR1 is KGHDR, CDR2 SFDVKD. The junction had 0 bases not matched to a gene; V was cut back by 0 bases and J by 4 bases. CDR3 in amino acids: CATSDLGTGADTQYF. The CDR3 region has the DNA TGTGCCACCAGTGATTTGGGGACAGGGGCAGATACGCAGTATTTT.

The chain uses TRBV15 and TRBJ2-7; 8 positions match TRBD1. Germline-derived CDR1 and CDR2 are LNHNV and YYDKDF (reference sequence). The ends lost 4 bases at V and 3 bases at J; junction bases unmatched: 11. The CDR3 contains 16 residues. The CDR3 here is CATSTRGGTGHYEQYV. The CDR3 coding sequence is TGTGCCACCAGCACCCGAGGAGGGACAGGACACTACGAGCAGTACGTC.

The DNA for the CDR3 is TGTGCCAGCAGCTTTGGACAGCTTGATCAGCCCCAGCATTTT. This codes for CASSFGQLDQPQHF. This sequence joins TRBV12-1 and TRBJ1-5; the D call in the table, TRBD1, was not verified against the DNA. TRBV12-1 represents a pseudogene. CDR3 length: 14 residues.

The chain links TRBV2 to TRBJ2-3; possible D gene TRBD1, 5 bases. This CDR3 is 15 amino acids long. V was cut by 3 bases and J by 0 bases, with 10 bases left in between. CDR1 is SNHLY and CDR2 is FYNNEI in the germline V gene. The CDR3 loop is CASSEGPLSTDTQYF. DNA for the CDR3: TGTGCCAGCAGTGAGGGGCCTCTTAGCACAGATACGCAGTATTTT.

The chain recombines TRBV7-2 with TRBJ2-3, with 8 bases lining up with TRBD1. Germline V gene sequence: CDR1 SGHTA, CDR2 FQGNSA. The V and J ends lost 6 bases and 7 bases, in that order; junction bases with no gene match: 12. This CDR3 comprises 15 residues. The CDR3 reads CASSPSGQVLNTQYF. The CDR3 DNA reads TGTGCCAGCAGTCCCTCGGGACAGGTCCTAAATACGCAGTATTTT.